These 30 T cell receptor beta chains were sequenced from one sample in a study of beta chain features in type 1 diabetes. Reverse transcription of all isolated RNA meant that expressed TCRB transcripts were sequenced. Clones were read by immunoSEQ multiplex PCR, and TCRdb kept only the in-frame ones, dropping some. Of 500,000 to 650,000 clones listed, around 11% are singletons. Antigens of these TCRs are unknown. General study findings and limits: TCRB CDR3 length was moderately but significantly reduced in all four CD4+ subsets of Type 1 diabetes patients.

Material: naive CD4+ T cells from blood. The receptors here all came from a man aged 25-45 years with type 1 diabetes.

The chain uses TRBV29-1 and TRBJ1-1, with D unclear. Trimming took off 4 bases at V and 1 base at J, with 7 bases between the two ends. Germline V gene lookup returns CDR1 SQVTM and CDR2 ANQGSEA. The CDR3 consists of 12 residues. This CDR3 is CSVGGRNTEAFF. The CDR3 nucleotides read TGCAGCGTTGGAGGAAGGAACACTGAAGCTTTCTTT.

This clone was observed a handful of times. V gene TRBV30 combines with J gene TRBJ2-1, with TRBD1 matching over 7 bases. CDR1 is GTSNPN, CDR2 SVGIG, per germline (reference sequence). V trimming: 3 bases; J trimming: 5 bases; junction bases outside the gene matches: 4. CDR3 length: 13 residues. This CDR3 is CAWSRDSHNEQFF. The CDR3, as DNA: TGTGCCTGGAGCCGGGACAGCCACAATGAGCAGTTCTTC.

The chain has TRBV2 and TRBJ1-3; D perhaps matches TRBD1 (6 bases). V was shortened by 4 bases and J by 0 bases, with 7 bases between the two germline ends. Germline V gene data show CDR1 as SNHLY and CDR2 as FYNNEI. This CDR3 spans 14 amino acids. CDR3: CASSGGLSGNTIYF. The CDR3, as DNA: TGTGCCAGCAGTGGGGGGCTCTCTGGAAACACCATATATTTT.

This clone showed up just a few times. The chain recombines TRBV19 with TRBJ2-1, with 8 bases that match TRBD1. The germline V gene has CDR1 LNHDA and CDR2 SQIVND (reference sequence). The CDR3 runs to 14 residues. The J segment lost 9 bases and the V segment lost 4 bases, leaving 8 bases of the junction unmatched. CDR3 coding DNA: TGTGCCAGTAGTACCGGACAGGGACCAGGTGAGCAGTTCTTC. Protein sequence: CASSTGQGPGEQFF.

This clone has more than one count but fewer than ten. The chain is built from TRBV2 and TRBJ2-1, with a possible D match to TRBD1 (6 bases). Trimming shortened V by 7 bases and J by 16 bases, and 20 bases separated the two germline ends. CDR1 and CDR2 (germline): SNHLY, FYNNEI. The CDR3 loop spans 12 amino acids. This chain's CDR3 is CASKIRAGAEFF. The CDR3 DNA follows: TGTGCCAGCAAGATCCGGGCAGGGGCGGAATTCTTC.

The chain has TRBV28 and TRBJ1-2, with a possible D match to TRBD1 (5 bases). The ends were cut back, 10 bases at V and 8 bases at J, with 26 bases in the middle. CDR1 MDHEN and CDR2 SYDVKM come from the germline V gene. The CDR3 contains 15 residues. CDR3 in amino acids: CAIKSGAASMAGYTF. As DNA, the CDR3 is TGTGCCATCAAGTCTGGGGCCGCCTCAATGGCCGGCTACACCTTC.

The V call is TRBV7-3, the J call TRBJ2-3; D unclear. V lost 5 bases, J lost 1 base, and 7 bases lay in between. From germline, CDR1 is SGHTA and CDR2 FQGTGA. The CDR3 spans 13 residues. In nucleotides, the CDR3 is TGTGCCAGCAGCGTAGCCGGCACAGATACGCAGTATTTT. Residues: CASSVAGTDTQYF. Filled out from reference TRBV7-3 and TRBJ2-3, the complete variable domain reads GAGVSQTPSNKVTEKGKYVELRCDPISGHTALYWYRQSLGQGPEFLIYFQGTGAADDSGLPNDRFFAVRPEGSVSTLKIQRTERGDSAVYLCASSVAGTDTQYFGPGTRLTVL.

A few counts support this clone. The chain carries TRBV19 and TRBJ2-4; 8 bases are shared with TRBD2. Germline V gene sequence: CDR1 LNHDA, CDR2 SQIVND (reference sequence). V dropped 9 bases and J dropped 0; count of bases not matched to a gene: 7. This CDR3 has 15 residues. This CDR3 reads CASMRGDLAKNIQYF. The CDR3, as DNA: TGTGCCAGCATGCGGGGGGATTTAGCCAAAAACATTCAGTACTTC.

A few counts support this clone. Here the CDR3 reads CASSYRRQGTSTFF. Written as DNA, the CDR3 is TGTGCCAGCAGTTACCGTCGGCAAGGGACTAGCACGTTCTTC. The chain uses TRBV6-5 and TRBJ2-1, with TRBD2 matching 9 bases. This CDR3 region has 14 residues. CDR1 and CDR2 (germline): MNHEY, SVGAGI. Losses at the gene ends were 2 bases for V and 15 bases for J; bases not matched to a gene: 11.

This clone showed up just a few times. CDR3 in amino acids: CASSFRGQKETQYF. The CDR3 nucleotides read TGTGCCAGCAGCTTTCGGGGACAGAAAGAGACCCAGTACTTC. This chain joins TRBV7-2 and TRBJ2-5; 7 nucleotides align to TRBD1. V dropped 3 bases and J dropped 3; count of bases not matched to a gene: 4. The CDR3 has 14 residues. Looked up from germline, CDR1 is SGHTA and CDR2 is FQGNSA.

There are a few counts of this clone. This chain connects TRBV7-2 to TRBJ2-3, with D possibly matching TRBD1 (6 bases). V lost 1 base, J lost 8 bases, and 10 bases lay in between. Looked up from germline, CDR1 is SGHTA and CDR2 is FQGNSA. The CDR3 length is 13 residues. The CDR3 DNA reads TGTGCCAGCAGCTTAGACAAAGGGGGTACGCAGTATTTT. It yields the protein CASSLDKGGTQYF.

V usage is TRBV6-5 and J usage is TRBJ1-1; D may be TRBD1 (5 bases). The germline V and J ends were trimmed by 5 bases and 0 bases, with 10 bases remaining between them. CDR1 MNHEY and CDR2 SVGAGI come from the germline V gene. The length of the CDR3 is 14 residues. CDR3 nucleotide sequence: TGTGCCAGCAGTCTGACAGCAATGAACACTGAAGCTTTCTTT. It specifies CASSLTAMNTEAFF.

This clone was seen a handful of times. The gene calls are TRBV6-5 and TRBJ2-3; TRBD2 matches 8 bases. In germline, CDR1 is MNHEY, CDR2 SVGAGI. This CDR3 spans 14 amino acids. The trim removed 6 bases at V and 3 bases at J, leaving 5 bases unmatched. CDR3 amino acids: CASRRGGSTDTQYF. CDR3 sequence (DNA): TGTGCCAGCAGACGGGGGGGCTCGACAGATACGCAGTATTTT.

This clone came up a few times. This chain links TRBV2 with TRBJ2-1, with unresolved D. V lost 6 bases and J 4 bases, leaving 16 bases between the germline ends. Germline loops: CDR1 SNHLY, CDR2 FYNNEI. The CDR3 loop spans 15 amino acids. The CDR3 loop reads CASSYPLDGYNEQFF. CDR3 bases: TGTGCCAGCAGCTACCCCTTGGACGGGTACAATGAGCAGTTCTTC.

The J gene is TRBJ1-6, the V gene TRBV4-2; D remains unclear. In germline, CDR1 is LGHNA, CDR2 YNFKEQ. V was pared by 0 bases and J by 3 bases, with 15 bases between. The CDR3 has 18 amino acids. The chain's CDR3 is CASSQDYVEELYNSPLHF. The CDR3 DNA is TGTGCCAGCAGCCAAGATTACGTCGAGGAACTCTATAATTCACCCCTCCACTTT.

The chain has TRBV5-1 and TRBJ2-4; 14 positions match TRBD2. CDR3 length equals 20 residues. CDR1 is SGHRS, CDR2 YFSETQ, per germline. The J segment lost 10 bases and the V segment lost 4 bases, leaving 22 bases of the junction unmatched. For the CDR3, the DNA is TGCGCCAGCAGCCCTCTGGCCTCGGGACTAGCGGGGGCTGCAGGAGAGATTCAGTACTTC. Its translation is CASSPLASGLAGAAGEIQYF.

This clone has more than one count but fewer than ten. The V gene is TRBV7-9, the J gene TRBJ2-1; 10 bases line up with TRBD2. V was clipped by 3 bases and J by 4 bases; unmatched bases: 3. Germline CDR1 reads SEHNR; CDR2 reads FQNEAQ (reference sequence). The CDR3 length is 15 residues. CDR3 residues: CASSFLAGVYNEQFF. CDR3 in DNA: TGTGCCAGCAGCTTTCTAGCGGGGGTTTACAATGAGCAGTTCTTC.

This clone was recorded a few times. The chain is built from TRBV7-3 and TRBJ2-5, with a weak D call TRBD1 (6 bases). The CDR3 is 16 residues long. Trimming removed 2 bases at V and 1 base at J, with 14 bases between. Germline CDR1 reads SGHTA; CDR2 reads FQGTGA. The CDR3 sequence: CASSLDPIRGQETQYF. Here the CDR3 DNA reads TGTGCCAGCAGCTTAGATCCAATCAGGGGCCAAGAGACCCAGTACTTC.

This chain connects TRBV7-9 to TRBJ1-1, with D perhaps matching TRBD1 (6 bases). The CDR3 totals 13 residues. V lost 10 bases to trimming and J lost 5 bases, with 17 bases between them. Looked up from germline, CDR1 is SEHNR and CDR2 is FQNEAQ (reference sequence). The CDR3 region is CAIPWGGGTEAFF. In DNA, the CDR3 is TGTGCCATCCCTTGGGGGGGCGGGACTGAAGCTTTCTTT.

The chain recombines TRBV5-4 with TRBJ1-5, with D tentatively TRBD1 (5 bases). In germline, CDR1 is SGHNT, CDR2 YYREEE (reference sequence). The CDR3 consists of 15 residues. Trimming removed 4 bases from V and 0 bases from J, with 11 bases in between. The CDR3 DNA sequence: TGTGCCAGCAGCGCCGGGGGAGATAGCAATCAGCCCCAGCATTTT. This encodes CASSAGGDSNQPQHF.

In this sample, this clone turned up a few times. This chain joins TRBV18 and TRBJ2-1; 8 bases fit TRBD2. With 0 bases clipped from V and 4 bases from J, the junction kept 11 bases outside the gene matches. The CDR3 length is 18 residues. Germline lookup yields CDR1 KGHSH and CDR2 LQKENI. CDR3 nucleotides: TGTGCCAGCTCACCACCGGGAGCGGGGGCCCCATTGTACAATGAGCAGTTCTTC. This encodes CASSPPGAGAPLYNEQFF.

The chain uses TRBV5-6 and TRBJ1-6; 7 bases match TRBD1. The ends lost 4 bases at V and 7 bases at J; junction bases unmatched: 14. The CDR3 spans 17 residues. Germline loops: CDR1 SGHDT, CDR2 YYEEEE. CDR3 bases: TGTGCCAGCAGCGACACGGGACAGACCTCGGGCAATTCACCCCTCCACTTT. The encoded protein is CASSDTGQTSGNSPLHF.

The J gene is TRBJ2-7, the V gene TRBV2; D call uncertain. Germline assignment: CDR1 SNHLY and CDR2 FYNNEI. This CDR3 spans 14 amino acids. The ends were cut back, 4 bases at V and 2 bases at J, with 12 bases in the middle. For the CDR3, the DNA is TGTGCCAGCAGTGGTCAGGTCCAGGCCTACGAGCAGTACTTC. Protein product: CASSGQVQAYEQYF.

The CDR3 loop reads CASSQDPQQSYNEQFF. The CDR3 DNA follows: TGCGCCAGCAGCCAAGATCCACAGCAATCCTACAATGAGCAGTTCTTC. The chain links TRBV4-3 to TRBJ2-1; D call uncertain. The germline V gene has CDR1 LGHNA and CDR2 YSLEER. This CDR3 spans 16 amino acids. Trimming left V 0 bases short and J 1 base short, with 10 bases between.

This clone showed up just a few times. The J gene is TRBJ1-6, the V gene TRBV4-3; 7 nucleotides align to TRBD1. J gave up 7 bases and V 0 bases, and 3 bases lay outside the gene matches. This CDR3 is 15 amino acids long. Germline assignment: CDR1 LGHNA and CDR2 YSLEER. In DNA, the CDR3 is TGCGCCAGCAGCCAAGAATCAGGGGGGAATTCACCCCTCCACTTT. Translating it yields CASSQESGGNSPLHF.

On this clone: This CDR3 is also generated by other DNA sequences in the sample. The chain is built from TRBV7-9 and TRBJ2-5; no reliable D call. This CDR3 spans 12 amino acids. CDR1 and CDR2 from the germline V gene are SEHNR and FQNEAQ (reference sequence). Trimming cost V 1 base and J 5 bases, with 5 bases left between them. As DNA, the CDR3 is TGTGCCAGCAGCTTAGTACTCGAGACCCAGTACTTC. Residues: CASSLVLETQYF. The whole variable domain, filled in from reference TRBV7-9 and TRBJ2-5, reads DTGVSQNPRHKITKRGQNVTFRCDPISEHNRLYWYRQTLGQGPEFLTYFQNEAQLEKSRLLSDRFSAERPKGSFSTLEIQRTEQGDSAMYLCASSLVLETQYFGPGTRLLVL.

In this sample, this clone turned up a few times. The J gene is TRBJ2-1, the V gene TRBV7-9; D possibly uses TRBD1 or TRBD2 (6 bases each). With 4 bases removed from V and 4 bases from J, the gap between germline ends came to 17 bases. CDR1 is SEHNR and CDR2 is FQNEAQ in the germline V gene (reference sequence). The CDR3 contains 16 residues. CDR3 region: CASSSVGGPGYNEQFF. As DNA, the CDR3 is TGTGCCAGCAGCTCCGTCGGGGGCCCGGGATACAATGAGCAGTTCTTC.

This clone was detected a few times. The V and J genes are TRBV5-6 and TRBJ2-5, with 8 bases fitting TRBD1. This CDR3 is 15 amino acids long. Germline lookup yields CDR1 SGHDT and CDR2 YYEEEE. The J segment lost 2 bases and the V segment lost 5 bases, leaving 8 bases of the junction unmatched. For the CDR3, the DNA is TGTGCCAGCAGGCTCGACAGGGGAAGACAAGAGACCCAGTACTTC. The encoded protein is CASRLDRGRQETQYF. Filled out from reference TRBV5-6 and TRBJ2-5, the complete variable domain reads DAGVTQSPTHLIKTRGQQVTLRCSPKSGHDTVSWYQQALGQGPQFIFQYYEEEERQRGNFPDRFSGHQFPNYSSELNVNALLLGDSALYLCASRLDRGRQETQYFGPGTRLLVL.

CDR3 sequence (DNA): TGTGCCAGCAGGAAGAGGACTAGCGGGGGAACAGATACGCAGTATTTT. This gives the protein CASRKRTSGGTDTQYF. The genes are TRBV2 and TRBJ2-3; 13 bases line up with TRBD2. V gave up 6 bases and J gave up 3 bases; unmatched junction bases: 6. There are 16 residues in the CDR3. The germline V gene has CDR1 SNHLY and CDR2 FYNNEI.

The chain combines TRBV28 with TRBJ2-3; no reliable D call. V shed 5 bases and J shed 3 bases, with 9 bases lying between them. This CDR3 comprises 13 residues. Germline V lookup: CDR1 MDHEN, CDR2 SYDVKM. The CDR3 DNA reads TGTGCCAGCAGTCCACGCCCGACAGATACGCAGTATTTT. Its protein is CASSPRPTDTQYF. Full variable domain (outside the CDR3, taken from reference TRBV28 and TRBJ2-3): DVKVTQSSRYLVKRTGEKVFLECVQDMDHENMFWYRQDPGLGLRLIYFSYDVKMKEKGDIPEGYSVSREKKERFSLILESASTNQTSMYLCASSPRPTDTQYFGPGTRLTVL.